The 26 T cell receptor beta chains below were found in one sample sequenced in a study of T cell responses to AZD1222 COVID-19 vaccine. This table comes from immunoSEQ multiplex PCR, and its TCRdb copy is limited to in-frame clones, with some not included. The profile shows 200,000 or so clones, over 80% of them singletons. Material: peripheral blood, obtained on day 0 of MenACWY control vaccination. The receptors derive from an adult in good health.

The J gene is TRBJ2-7, the V gene TRBV11-2, with 7 bases aligning to TRBD2. Germline V gives CDR1 SGHAT, CDR2 FQNNGV. The CDR3 contains 16 residues. V gave up 5 bases and J gave up 3 bases; unmatched junction bases: 13. Here the CDR3 reads CASSQFSSGPYYEQYF. In DNA, the CDR3 is TGTGCCAGCAGCCAGTTTTCTAGCGGACCTTACTACGAGCAGTACTTC.

J is TRBJ2-7 and V is TRBV29-1; the D gene is possibly TRBD1 (7 bases). Trimming shortened V by 3 bases and J by 2 bases, and 14 bases separated the two germline ends. Germline CDR1 reads SQVTM; CDR2 reads ANQGSEA. The CDR3 sequence is 14 residues long. The CDR3 spells CSVEEPGGTYEQYF. CDR3 DNA sequence: TGCAGCGTTGAGGAACCAGGGGGGACCTACGAGCAGTACTTC.

The chain links TRBV9 to TRBJ2-7, with 9 bases identical to TRBD1. Germline CDR1 SGDLS, CDR2 YYNGEE. The CDR3 runs 14 residues. The junction had 8 bases not matched to a gene; V was cut back by 6 bases and J by 4 bases. CDR3 protein: CASKEGTGPYEQYF. The CDR3 DNA sequence: TGTGCCAGCAAAGAGGGGACAGGGCCTTACGAGCAGTACTTC.

The genes are TRBV28 and TRBJ2-5; 8 bases align to TRBD1. This CDR3 spans 18 amino acids. Germline CDR1 reads MDHEN; CDR2 reads SYDVKM. The V and J ends lost 3 bases and 5 bases, in that order; junction bases with no gene match: 17. In DNA, the CDR3 is TGTGCCAGCAGTTTGAAGACAGGGGAAGTTCATTCTTGGGAGACCCAGTACTTC. Protein product: CASSLKTGEVHSWETQYF.

V gene TRBV7-9 combines with J gene TRBJ2-7; 7 positions match TRBD1. Unmatched junction bases numbered 5, after V lost 1 base and J lost 2 bases. The CDR3 is 15 residues long. Germline CDR1 SEHNR, CDR2 FQNEAQ (reference sequence). As DNA, the CDR3 is TGTGCCAGCAGCTTAGTAGTAGGACAGGCCTACGAGCAGTACTTC. It specifies CASSLVVGQAYEQYF.

The chain has TRBV29-1 and TRBJ2-1; D might be TRBD1 or TRBD2, each matching 6 bases. From germline, CDR1 is SQVTM and CDR2 ANQGSEA. Trimming removed 8 bases from V and 6 bases from J, with 17 bases in between. This CDR3 has 13 amino acids. The CDR3 DNA is TGCAGCATTAGCTGGGGGGCCGCCAATGAGCAGTTCTTC. Residues: CSISWGAANEQFF.

The rearrangement uses TRBV15 and TRBJ1-2; the D gene is possibly TRBD1 (6 bases). The CDR3 is made up of 15 amino acids. CDR1 and CDR2 (germline): LNHNV, YYDKDF (reference sequence). Trimming took 4 bases from V and 0 from J, leaving 12 bases between them. The CDR3 bases are TGTGCCACCAGCAAACGGGACAACCCTAACTATGGCTACACCTTC. It is translated as CATSKRDNPNYGYTF.

The rearrangement uses TRBV12-3 or TRBV12-4 and TRBJ2-7, with 9 nucleotides matching TRBD2. The CDR3 spans 13 residues. Trimming removed 10 bases from V and 5 bases from J; junction bases left unmatched: 9. For the CDR3, the DNA is TGTGCCACGAGGCTAGCGGGATTACACGAGCAGTACTTC. Translated: CATRLAGLHEQYF.

J is TRBJ2-1 and V is TRBV12-3 or TRBV12-4; D may match TRBD1 or TRBD2 (6 bases each). The CDR3 totals 13 residues. V was shortened by 1 base and J by 10 bases, with 11 bases between the two germline ends. This CDR3 is CASSLEGGQEQFF. The DNA for the CDR3 is TGTGCCAGCAGTTTAGAGGGGGGTCAGGAGCAGTTCTTC.

In this sample, this clone turned up a few times. V gene TRBV14 combines with J gene TRBJ2-1; D might be TRBD1 or TRBD2, each matching 5 bases. This CDR3 has 14 residues. V was trimmed by 1 base and J by 9 bases, leaving 13 bases between them. The germline V gene encodes CDR1 SGHDN and CDR2 FVKESK. The CDR3 DNA reads TGTGCCAGCAGCCAAGCCACATTCGGGACTGAGCAGTTCTTC. Translation gives CASSQATFGTEQFF.

The V gene is TRBV4-2, the J gene TRBJ2-2; D call uncertain. With 1 base removed from V and 4 bases from J, the gap between germline ends came to 4 bases. Per the germline V gene, CDR1 is LGHNA and CDR2 is YNFKEQ. The CDR3 consists of 13 residues. Written as DNA, the CDR3 is TGTGCCAGCAGCCAAGTATCCACCGGGGAGCTGTTTTTT. Amino acids: CASSQVSTGELFF.

The chain employs TRBV24-1 and TRBJ2-2; TRBD1 agrees at 10 bases. This CDR3 comprises 14 residues. The V gene end was trimmed by 4 bases and the J gene end by 6 bases; junction bases not matched to a gene: 1. Germline-derived CDR1 and CDR2 are KGHDR and SFDVKD. CDR3 residues: CATSDGTGAGELFF. The DNA for the CDR3 is TGTGCCACCAGTGACGGGACAGGGGCCGGGGAGCTGTTTTTT.

This clone was observed a single time. The chain joins TRBV16 to TRBJ1-5; TRBD1 aligns across 7 bases. V lost 4 bases, J lost 1 base, and 10 bases stayed unmatched. This CDR3 contains 17 residues. Germline-derived CDR1 and CDR2 are KGHSY and FQNENV. The CDR3 is CASSPGLGGASNQPQHF. CDR3 coding DNA: TGTGCCAGCAGCCCCGGGTTAGGGGGCGCGAGCAATCAGCCCCAGCATTTT.

V is TRBV6-5 and J is TRBJ2-1; 14 bases fit TRBD2. This CDR3 comprises 16 residues. V trimming: 2 bases; J trimming: 7 bases; junction bases outside the gene matches: 4. Germline loops: CDR1 MNHEY, CDR2 SVGAGI. CDR3 residues: CASSYGWTSGRNEQFF. Written as DNA, the CDR3 is TGTGCCAGCAGTTACGGGTGGACTAGCGGGAGGAATGAGCAGTTCTTC.

V and J are TRBV29-1 and TRBJ2-5, with 13 positions matching TRBD2. The CDR3 extends over 19 amino acids. CDR1 is SQVTM, CDR2 ANQGSEA, per germline. The V and J ends lost 3 bases and 2 bases, in that order; junction bases with no gene match: 15. CDR3 in amino acids: CSVELPARLAGGLQETQYF. The CDR3 DNA follows: TGCAGCGTTGAGCTCCCGGCCCGACTAGCGGGGGGATTGCAAGAGACCCAGTACTTC.

The rearrangement joins TRBV9 to TRBJ2-2; maybe TRBD1 (5 bases). The CDR3 sequence is 15 residues long. V gave up 0 bases and J gave up 1 base, with 7 bases separating them. Germline CDR1 reads SGDLS; CDR2 reads YYNGEE. CDR3 coding DNA: TGTGCCAGCAGCGTAGGGGGCCTGAACACCGGGGAGCTGTTTTTT. Translation gives CASSVGGLNTGELFF.

This rearrangement joins TRBV5-3 to TRBJ1-1; D remains ambiguous. TRBV5-3 is an open reading frame, and its role is uncertain. The CDR3 runs 14 residues. Trimming cost V 5 bases and J 0 bases, with 11 bases left between them. In nucleotides, the CDR3 is TGTGCCAGAAGGCGGCAGAGCGTGAACACTGAAGCTTTCTTT. Amino acids: CARRRQSVNTEAFF.

Only a few counts were recorded for this clone. The V gene is TRBV4-3, the J gene TRBJ2-2; D might be TRBD1 or TRBD2, each matching 5 bases. The germline V gene has CDR1 LGHNA and CDR2 YSLEER. V was pared by 3 bases and J by 5 bases, with 13 bases between. The CDR3 consists of 15 residues. CDR3 loop: CASSQVLGDTGELFF. DNA for the CDR3: TGCGCCAGCAGCCAGGTCTTGGGGGATACCGGGGAGCTGTTTTTT.

The chain combines TRBV9 with TRBJ2-1; 7 nucleotides line up with TRBD2. The ends lost 6 bases at V and 3 bases at J; junction bases unmatched: 6. The V gene's germline CDR1 is SGDLS and CDR2 YYNGEE. The CDR3 runs 14 residues. In nucleotides, the CDR3 is TGTGCCAGCAACGCCCTAGCGGACTACAATGAGCAGTTCTTC. The encoded protein is CASNALADYNEQFF.

The chain recombines TRBV10-3 with TRBJ2-1, with D possibly TRBD1 on 5 matching bases. The CDR3 extends over 14 amino acids. Germline CDR1 reads ENHRY; CDR2 reads SYGVKD. With 6 bases removed from V and 3 bases from J, the gap between germline ends came to 12 bases. The CDR3 DNA is TGTGCCATCAGGGGGCCGTTCGACTACAATGAGCAGTTCTTC. Its translation: CAIRGPFDYNEQFF.

This rearrangement joins TRBV28 to TRBJ1-1; D is perhaps TRBD1 (5 bases). Trimming cost V 2 bases and J 8 bases, with 9 bases left between them. CDR3 length: 12 residues. The germline V gene encodes CDR1 MDHEN and CDR2 SYDVKM. The CDR3 bases are TGTGCCAGCAGTTTAAGGGGCCCGGAAGCTTTCTTT. Translated: CASSLRGPEAFF.

The table lists this clone with a count of one. The chain employs TRBV27 and TRBJ1-2, with TRBD1 matching 7 bases. V dropped 5 bases and J dropped 7; count of bases not matched to a gene: 16. The CDR3 is 16 amino acids. Germline V lookup: CDR1 MNHEY, CDR2 SMNVEV (reference sequence). DNA of the CDR3: TGTGCCAGCAGTCACCACAGCAAGACAGGGAATGGTGGCTACACCTTC. This encodes CASSHHSKTGNGGYTF.

The genes are TRBV2 and TRBJ2-2, with 9 positions matching TRBD1. Germline CDR1 is SNHLY and CDR2 is FYNNEI. The CDR3 sequence is 14 residues long. Trimming removed 8 bases from V and 3 bases from J; junction bases left unmatched: 4. CDR3 in amino acids: CASARDRDTGELFF. The CDR3 DNA reads TGTGCCAGCGCCCGGGACAGGGACACCGGGGAGCTGTTTTTT.

As to this clone: At the DNA level, this CDR3 is encoded by other sequences in the same sample as well. The V gene is TRBV5-1, the J gene TRBJ2-6, with a possible D match to TRBD1 (5 bases). V shed 0 bases and J shed 0 bases, with 10 bases lying between them. CDR3 size: 17 residues. Looked up from germline, CDR1 is SGHRS and CDR2 is YFSETQ. The CDR3 here is CASSLGGTGSGANVLTF. The DNA for the CDR3 is TGCGCCAGCAGCTTGGGGGGCACGGGCTCTGGGGCCAACGTCCTGACTTTC.

J is TRBJ2-7 and V is TRBV5-6; D unresolved. Between the trimmed V and J ends, which lost 3 bases and 2 bases, there was a span of 15 bases. There are 15 residues in the CDR3. Looked up from germline, CDR1 is SGHDT and CDR2 is YYEEEE. CDR3 amino acids: CASSYRRVGTYEQYF. In DNA form, the CDR3 reads TGTGCCAGCAGCTATCGAAGGGTCGGAACCTACGAGCAGTACTTC.

The chain combines TRBV24-1 with TRBJ2-1; D not certain. Trimming removed 9 bases from V and 5 bases from J, with 7 bases in between. Looked up from germline, CDR1 is KGHDR and CDR2 is SFDVKD. The CDR3 loop spans 11 amino acids. The CDR3 nucleotides read TGTGCCACCGGGGTCCACAATGAGCAGTTCTTC. As protein: CATGVHNEQFF.